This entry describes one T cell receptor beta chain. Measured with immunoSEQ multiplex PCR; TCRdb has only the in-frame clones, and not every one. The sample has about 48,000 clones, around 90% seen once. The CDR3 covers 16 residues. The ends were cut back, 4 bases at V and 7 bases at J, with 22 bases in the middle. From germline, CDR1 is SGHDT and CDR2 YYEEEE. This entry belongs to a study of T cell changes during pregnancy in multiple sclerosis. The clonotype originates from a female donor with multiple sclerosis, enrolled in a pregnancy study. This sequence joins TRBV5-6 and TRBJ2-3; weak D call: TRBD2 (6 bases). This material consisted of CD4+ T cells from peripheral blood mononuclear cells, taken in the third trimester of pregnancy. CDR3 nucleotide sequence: TGTGCCAGCAGCAAGGGACTTCCTGTGGGATTGAATACGCAGTATTTT. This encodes CASSKGLPVGLNTQYF. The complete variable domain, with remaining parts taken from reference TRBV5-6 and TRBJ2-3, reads DAGVTQSPTHLIKTRGQQVTLRCSPKSGHDTVSWYQQALGQGPQFIFQYYEEEERQRGNFPDRFSGHQFPNYSSELNVNALLLGDSALYLCASSKGLPVGLNTQYFGPGTRLTVL.